Sequencing of this T cell receptor beta chain was carried out in a study of patients with pleural tuberculosis. The CDR3 contains 15 residues. Germline loops: CDR1 SGHAT, CDR2 FQNNGV. Losses at the gene ends were 1 base for V and 3 bases for J; bases not matched to a gene: 5. TCRdb re-analysed the reads in MiXCR, keeping a single row per CDR3 protein. The table records about 50,000 distinct CDR3 sequences, about 6.8% of them present only once. This clonotype was seen ten or more times. The TCR was taken from a human donor with pleural tuberculosis. The chain employs TRBV11-2 and TRBJ2-7, with 8 bases aligning to TRBD1. The DNA for the CDR3 is TGTGCCAGCAGCTTAGGAGGACAGGGAATCTACGAGCAGTACTTC. It specifies CASSLGGQGIYEQYF. Drawing the rest from reference TRBV11-2 and TRBJ2-7, the complete variable domain is EAGVAQSPRYKIIEKRQSVAFWCNPISGHATLYWYQQILGQGPKLLIQFQNNGVVDDSQLPKDRFSAERLKGVDSTLKIQPAKLEDSAVYLCASSLGGQGIYEQYFGPGTRLTVT.